This T cell receptor (beta chain) was captured in a study of blood T cell repertoires in COVID-19. Study information: PBMCs, B-cell-depleted T cells, or T cells provided the cDNA or gDNA that made up the material.

In the original workflow: From reference gene primer amplification, estimates of nucleated cell counts were derived. Clones were sequenced by immunoSEQ multiplex PCR, and TCRdb holds only the in-frame ones, with some missing. V, J and clone size were drawn from that table, and D and trimming were deduced from the DNA. The sample lists 200,000 to 250,000 clones, just under 85% occurring once. Assignment of participants to cohorts was predicated upon participant-reported clinical history. The CDR3 runs to 15 residues. J lost 8 bases, V lost 6 bases, and 6 bases had no gene match. Germline assignment: CDR1 SNHLY and CDR2 FYNNEI.

The receptor was isolated from a man aged 40-50 years who had recovered from COVID-19. The gene calls are TRBV2 and TRBJ1-6, with TRBD1 identical over 11 bases. The sample taken for sequencing was PBMCs or T cells enriched from blood (not recorded which). The DNA of the CDR3 is TGTGCCAGCAGCTGGGACAGGGGGGCGGATTCACCCCTCCACTTT. It encodes CASSWDRGADSPLHF.